These T cell receptor beta chains were read from a single sample in a study of shared clonotypes between healthy human individuals. The table came from immunoSEQ multiplex PCR; TCRdb's copy has only in-frame clones and leaves some out. The repertoire has approximately 2,300,000 clones, around 90% of them found once; the top ten carry 0.3% to 0.4%. The sample was naive CD4+ T cells from PBMCs. The receptors were gathered from a man aged 18-30 years in good health. Some clones in this sample may be carry-over from other donors' samples. Both conserved end residues are part of each CDR3. Fields, in order: D gene, J gene, V gene, clone size, CDR3 DNA, CDR3 protein. D genes are given only for firm matches. Size values are once, few and many counts, or a class for expanded clones, and some rows have none.

NA TRBJ2-7 TRBV5-1 NA TGCGCCAGCAGCGAGACGGGGCTAAACTCCTACGAGCAGTACTTC CASSETGLNSYEQYF
TRBD1 TRBJ1-5 TRBV2 NA TGTGCCAGCAGTGTCGACAGGGATCAGCCCCAGCATTTT CASSVDRDQPQHF
NA TRBJ1-1 TRBV28 once TGTGCCAGCAGTTTGAAGCGGGTGACGAACACTGAAGCTTTCTTT CASSLKRVTNTEAFF
NA TRBJ2-1 TRBV5-1 NA TGCGCCAGCAGCTTGGGTGCGGGGAGGGGGAATGAGCAGTTCTTC CASSLGAGRGNEQFF
NA TRBJ1-5 TRBV27 NA TGTGCCAGCGCCACCGGGCAGGCGTATCAGCCCCAGCATTTT CASATGQAYQPQHF
NA TRBJ2-2 TRBV28 once TGTGCCAGCATCAGCGGGCAGAACACCGGGGAGCTGTTTTTT CASISGQNTGELFF
NA TRBJ2-1 TRBV18 NA TGTGCCAGCTCACCACGACTCAACAATGAGCAGTTCTTC CASSPRLNNEQFF
NA TRBJ1-1 TRBV7-9 NA TGTGCCAGCAGCCCCTCGAACACTGAAGCTTTCTTT CASSPSNTEAFF
TRBD1 TRBJ1-2 TRBV5-8 NA TGTGCCAGCAGCTTTTCAGGACAGGGGGCGAGTGGCTACACCTTC CASSFSGQGASGYTF
TRBD1 TRBJ2-2 TRBV6-4 NA TGTGCCAGCTCGCCGGACAGGGAAAGGAACACCGGGGAGCTGTTTTTT CASSPDRERNTGELFF
NA TRBJ1-1 TRBV6-5 NA TGTGCCAGCAGAACTGATGACGGGGTCCCTGAAGCTTTCTTT CASRTDDGVPEAFF
NA TRBJ1-3 TRBV5-1 NA TGCGCCAGCAGCCCGGACCCGACAGGCTCTGGAAACACCATATATTTT CASSPDPTGSGNTIYF
TRBD2 TRBJ2-7 TRBV4-1 few TGCGCCAGCAGCCATCCAGCGGGAGGGCTCGAGCAGTACTTC CASSHPAGGLEQYF
NA TRBJ1-2 TRBV7-9 NA TGTGCCAGCAGAGGTGAACCCTATGGCTACACCTTC CASRGEPYGYTF
TRBD1 TRBJ1-5 TRBV9 NA TGTGCCAGCAGCGTAGCGGGGACAGTAAATCAGCCCCAGCATTTT CASSVAGTVNQPQHF
NA TRBJ1-3 TRBV28 NA TGTGCCAGCAGTCTAACCTCACAGGGAGCTGGAAACACCATATATTTT CASSLTSQGAGNTIYF
NA TRBJ1-2 TRBV6-5 NA TGTGCCAGCACTCTAGGGGTTAGCTATGGCTACACCTTC CASTLGVSYGYTF
NA TRBJ2-4 TRBV28 NA TGTGCCAGCAGTTTATGGGGTGAGAGAGGGACAAACATTCAGTACTTC CASSLWGERGTNIQYF
TRBD1 TRBJ1-3 TRBV4-1 NA TGCGCCAGCAGCCACCCCCGAAGGGACAGGGTTGGAAACACCATATATTTT CASSHPRRDRVGNTIYF
TRBD1 TRBJ2-1 TRBV9 NA TGTGCCAGCAGCGAGGGGACAGCCAATGAGCAGTTCTTC CASSEGTANEQFF
TRBD2 TRBJ2-1 TRBV2 NA TGTGCCAGCAGTGTGTCTAGCGGGAGGGCCGTGCAGTTCTTC CASSVSSGRAVQFF
TRBD1 TRBJ1-1 TRBV7-9 once TGTGCCAGCAGTCCGCGGGACAGCTCACGGAACACTGAAGCTTTCTTT CASSPRDSSRNTEAFF
NA TRBJ1-4 TRBV18 once TGTGCCAGCTCACCTAGACAGGTTGGGACTAATGAAAAACTGTTTTTT CASSPRQVGTNEKLFF
NA TRBJ2-7 TRBV29-1 NA TGCAGCGTTGGGGAGCCGATATACGAGCAGTACTTC CSVGEPIYEQYF
NA TRBJ1-5 TRBV19 NA TGTGCCAGTAGTAACCCGGGACCCTTAAATCAGCCCCAGCATTTT CASSNPGPLNQPQHF
TRBD1 TRBJ2-1 TRBV4-1 NA TGCGCCAGCAGCCAAGGACCGGGACAGGGGCTAGCGGGTACCAATGAGCAGTTCTTC CASSQGPGQGLAGTNEQFF
NA TRBJ1-3 TRBV4-1 NA TGCGCCAGCAGCCAAAGTGGGAACACCATATATTTT CASSQSGNTIYF
TRBD2 TRBJ2-3 TRBV27 NA TGTGCCAGCAGTTTAGGACTAGCGTATAGCACAGATACGCAGTATTTT CASSLGLAYSTDTQYF
NA TRBJ2-1 TRBV7-3 NA TGTGCCAGCAGCTTACAAACGGGGGAGCTTGAGCAGTTCTTC CASSLQTGELEQFF
NA TRBJ2-7 TRBV29-1 NA TGCAGCGTTGAAGGCACCCGAGAAAAACGATACGAGCAGTACTTC CSVEGTREKRYEQYF